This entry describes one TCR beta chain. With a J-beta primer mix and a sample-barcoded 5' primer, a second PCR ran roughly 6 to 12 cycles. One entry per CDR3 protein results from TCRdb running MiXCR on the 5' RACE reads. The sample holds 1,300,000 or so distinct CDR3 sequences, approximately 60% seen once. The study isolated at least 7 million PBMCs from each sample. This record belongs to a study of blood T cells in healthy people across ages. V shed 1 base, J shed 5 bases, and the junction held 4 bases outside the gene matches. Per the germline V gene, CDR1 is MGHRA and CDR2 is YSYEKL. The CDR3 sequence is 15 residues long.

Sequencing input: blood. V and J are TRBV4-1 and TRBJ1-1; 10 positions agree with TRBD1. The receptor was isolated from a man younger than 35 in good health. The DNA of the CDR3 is TGCGCCAGCAGCCAAGGACAGGGGGCTTGGACTGAAGCTTTCTTT. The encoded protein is CASSQGQGAWTEAFF.